One sample yielded the 27 T cell receptor beta chains listed below, sequenced in a study of OX40 agonist ivuxolimab in advanced cancers. Measured with immunoSEQ multiplex PCR; TCRdb has only the in-frame clones, and not every one. Of 65,000 to 85,000 clones listed, 90% to 95% are singletons. The sample here was CD4+ or CD8+ T cells sorted from blood, taken in a trial of the OX40 agonist ivuxolimab. All receptors derive from an adult with an advanced solid tumor such as melanoma, head and neck, liver or kidney cancer.

The V and J genes are TRBV27 and TRBJ2-7, with 9 bases identical to TRBD2. J lost 0 bases, V lost 6 bases, and 9 bases had no gene match. Germline CDR1 MNHEY, CDR2 SMNVEV (reference sequence). The CDR3 is 16 residues long. CDR3 protein: CASSLLAGLDSYEQYF. The CDR3 nucleotides are TGTGCCAGCAGCTTACTAGCGGGCCTCGACTCCTACGAGCAGTACTTC.

Worth noting for this clone: A read error may account for a junction end that differs from germline. This chain connects TRBV28 to TRBJ2-1; 7 positions agree with TRBD2. The germline CDR1 and CDR2 sequences are MDHEN and SYDVKM. This CDR3 has 16 amino acids. The CDR3, as DNA: TGTGCCAGCAGTTTTGTGGCGGGAGCTTCCTTCAATGAGCAGTTCTTC. Translation gives CASSFVAGASFNEQFF.

V usage is TRBV4-2 and J usage is TRBJ2-7; no firm D call. The V end was cut by 0 bases, the J end by 3 bases, with 6 bases between. The CDR3 sequence is 13 residues long. Germline CDR1 and CDR2: LGHNA and YNFKEQ. DNA for the CDR3: TGTGCCAGCAGCCAAGACGCTGGCTACGAGCAGTACTTC. Protein: CASSQDAGYEQYF.

The CDR3 loop reads CASSIIGYREKLFF. CDR3 sequence (DNA): TGTGCCAGTAGTATAATCGGTTATAGGGAAAAACTGTTTTTT. This sequence joins TRBV19 and TRBJ1-4; the D is unclear. The CDR3 is 14 amino acids. Trimming took 2 bases from V and 8 from J, leaving 12 bases between them. Per germline, CDR1 LNHDA and CDR2 SQIVND (reference sequence).

CDR3 residues: CASSSSTGVYEQYF. CDR3 nucleotide sequence: TGTGCCAGCAGCTCTTCGACAGGAGTATACGAGCAGTACTTC. This rearrangement joins TRBV7-9 to TRBJ2-7; maybe TRBD1 (6 bases). The CDR3 is 14 residues long. The V and J ends lost 4 bases and 4 bases respectively, with 14 bases between them. Germline CDR1 and CDR2: SEHNR and FQNEAQ (reference sequence).

This clone was counted only a few times. Here the CDR3 DNA reads TGTGCCAGCAGCTTAGCGCGGGGCGACGGGTATTCACCCCTCCACTTT. Its protein product is CASSLARGDGYSPLHF. The chain carries TRBV7-2 and TRBJ1-6; D may be TRBD1 (5 bases). The CDR3 spans 16 residues. V shed 0 bases and J shed 8 bases, with 14 bases lying between them. Germline assignment: CDR1 SGHTA and CDR2 FQGNSA.

In its sample, this clone was seen once. The V and J genes are TRBV6-5 and TRBJ2-7, with D possibly being TRBD1 or TRBD2 (5 bases each). CDR3 size: 13 residues. Germline CDR1 reads MNHEY; CDR2 reads SVGAGI. V was shortened by 0 bases and J by 4 bases, with 7 bases between the two germline ends. CDR3 bases: TGTGCCAGCAGTTACTCGAGGGGATACGAGCAGTACTTC. This sequence encodes CASSYSRGYEQYF.

The V call is TRBV19, the J call TRBJ2-7; D might be TRBD1 (5 bases). This CDR3 is built from 14 residues. V lost 7 bases and J 0 bases, leaving 13 bases between the germline ends. CDR1 LNHDA and CDR2 SQIVND come from the germline V gene (reference sequence). CDR3 nucleotides: TGTGCCAGTATGGGAATGGGGCTCTCCTACGAGCAGTACTTC. As protein: CASMGMGLSYEQYF.

V gene TRBV28 combines with J gene TRBJ2-1; 11 bases are shared with TRBD2. The germline V gene has CDR1 MDHEN and CDR2 SYDVKM. The CDR3 length is 16 residues. J lost 5 bases, V lost 4 bases, and 7 bases had no gene match. The CDR3 spells CASSSPRLAGHNEQFF. CDR3 DNA: TGTGCCAGCAGTTCCCCAAGACTAGCGGGGCACAATGAGCAGTTCTTC.

Concerning this clone itself: This sample also contains other DNA sequences that code for the same CDR3. This chain joins TRBV6-5 and TRBJ1-1, with a weak D call TRBD1 (5 bases). Germline-derived CDR1 and CDR2 are MNHEY and SVGAGI. V was clipped by 3 bases and J by 4 bases, with 9 bases between them. This CDR3 spans 13 amino acids. The CDR3: CASSYPGGTEAFF. The CDR3 DNA is TGTGCCAGCAGTTATCCGGGGGGCACTGAAGCTTTCTTT.

The chain employs TRBV27 and TRBJ2-5, with 11 bases aligning to TRBD1. V shed 10 bases and J 5 bases; nucleotides not matched to a gene: 15. Germline V gives CDR1 MNHEY, CDR2 SMNVEV (reference sequence). The CDR3 is made up of 16 amino acids. CDR3 bases: TGTGCCACCTCCCCCCCTCGGACAGGGGGCGTGGAGACCCAGTACTTC. It is translated as CATSPPRTGGVETQYF.

The rearrangement uses TRBV19 and TRBJ2-7, with 11 nucleotides matching TRBD1. Germline V gene sequence: CDR1 LNHDA, CDR2 SQIVND (reference sequence). Losses at the gene ends were 5 bases for V and 6 bases for J; bases not matched to a gene: 6. The CDR3 totals 14 residues. CDR3 residues: CASSPGQGESEQYF. In DNA, the CDR3 is TGTGCCAGTAGTCCGGGACAGGGGGAAAGCGAGCAGTACTTC.

The rearrangement links TRBV19 to TRBJ1-5, with 7 bases matching TRBD1. The ends lost 3 bases at V and 3 bases at J; junction bases unmatched: 11. This CDR3 has 17 residues. The V gene's germline CDR1 is LNHDA and CDR2 SQIVND (reference sequence). The CDR3 region is CASSIGLQGYANQPQHF. In DNA, the CDR3 is TGTGCCAGTAGTATTGGTCTACAGGGGTACGCCAATCAGCCCCAGCATTTT.

The chain recombines TRBV2 with TRBJ2-2, with 8 bases identical to TRBD1. V gave up 6 bases and J gave up 6 bases; unmatched junction bases: 3. The CDR3 consists of 13 residues. Germline CDR1 and CDR2: SNHLY and FYNNEI. Here the CDR3 DNA reads TGTGCCAGCAGCCCAGGGGGCGCCGGGGAGCTGTTTTTT. Encoded protein: CASSPGGAGELFF.

The chain combines TRBV9 with TRBJ1-1, with D maybe TRBD1 (6 bases). V lost 2 bases and J lost 4, with 15 bases in between. The CDR3 is made up of 15 amino acids. The germline CDR1 and CDR2 sequences are SGDLS and YYNGEE. CDR3: CASSVIPGGATEAFF. Here the CDR3 DNA reads TGTGCCAGCAGCGTTATACCCGGGGGGGCCACTGAAGCTTTCTTT.

The chain is built from TRBV7-9 and TRBJ2-7; 9 positions match TRBD1. V lost 2 bases and J lost 5; bases outside the gene matches: 7. Germline V gene sequence: CDR1 SEHNR, CDR2 FQNEAQ (reference sequence). The CDR3 runs to 15 residues. CDR3 DNA: TGTGCCAGCAGCTTATCAGGACAGGGGATCGACGAGCAGTACTTC. This gives the protein CASSLSGQGIDEQYF.

This sequence joins TRBV5-1 and TRBJ1-2, with unresolved D. The CDR3 consists of 12 residues. With 4 bases removed from V and 7 bases from J, the gap between germline ends came to 11 bases. The germline V gene encodes CDR1 SGHRS and CDR2 YFSETQ. This chain's CDR3 is CASSPERSGYTF. The CDR3 DNA sequence: TGCGCCAGCAGCCCAGAACGGTCTGGCTACACCTTC.

The DNA for the CDR3 is TGTGCCAGCAGTTTGTCCCGATCAGTGTCATCCTACGAGCAGTACTTC. Amino acid sequence: CASSLSRSVSSYEQYF. This sequence joins TRBV27 and TRBJ2-7; D remains unclear. The CDR3 has 16 amino acids. Trimming shortened V by 3 bases and J by 1 base, and 16 bases separated the two germline ends. Germline V gene data show CDR1 as MNHEY and CDR2 as SMNVEV (reference sequence).

The chain couples TRBV11-2 to TRBJ2-7, with D maybe TRBD1 (6 bases). The CDR3 covers 15 residues. Germline values: CDR1 SGHAT, CDR2 FQNNGV. Trimming took 4 bases from V and 5 from J, leaving 18 bases between them. CDR3 coding DNA: TGTGCCAGCAGCTCAAGTGGACAGTTTGGGAACGAGCAGTACTTC. This codes for CASSSSGQFGNEQYF.

This sequence joins TRBV5-1 and TRBJ1-1; tentatively, D is TRBD1 (5 bases). V was shortened by 0 bases and J by 3 bases, with 12 bases between the two germline ends. Germline CDR1 reads SGHRS; CDR2 reads YFSETQ. The CDR3 length is 15 residues. The CDR3 protein is CASSLAGKLYTEAFF. CDR3 nucleotide sequence: TGCGCCAGCAGCTTGGCAGGGAAGTTGTACACTGAAGCTTTCTTT.

A remark on this clone: Other DNA sequences in this specimen translate into the identical CDR3. The rearrangement uses TRBV19 and TRBJ1-5; TRBD1 might be the D (5 bases). CDR1 is LNHDA, CDR2 SQIVND, per germline (reference sequence). CDR3 length: 13 amino acids. V was shortened by 8 bases and J by 0 bases, with 8 bases between the two germline ends. The CDR3 here is CASSTGSNQPQHF. As DNA, the CDR3 is TGTGCCAGTTCCACAGGTAGCAATCAGCCCCAGCATTTT.

J is TRBJ2-7 and V is TRBV5-4; 9 bases map to TRBD2. This CDR3 has 12 amino acids. Germline V gene data show CDR1 as SGHNT and CDR2 as YYREEE (reference sequence). Germline trimming cut 3 bases from V and 11 bases from J; bases unmatched to any gene: 6. The CDR3 region is CASSSSGGKEYF. The CDR3 nucleotides read TGTGCCAGCAGCTCGAGCGGGGGGAAAGAGTACTTC. Full variable domain (remainder filled in from reference TRBV5-4 and TRBJ2-7): ETGVTQSPTHLIKTRGQQVTLRCSSQSGHNTVSWYQQALGQGPQFIFQYYREEENGRGNFPPRFSGLQFPNYSSELNVNALELDDSALYLCASSSSGGKEYFGPGTRLTVT.

The J gene is TRBJ2-2, the V gene TRBV4-3; the match to TRBD2 covers 12 bases. The CDR3 consists of 17 residues. The V segment lost 0 bases and the J segment 5 bases; nucleotides outside the gene matches: 4. The germline gives CDR1 LGHNA, CDR2 YSLEER. CDR3 sequence: CASSQDLLAGGTGELFF. DNA of the CDR3: TGCGCCAGCAGCCAAGATCTGCTAGCGGGAGGGACCGGGGAGCTGTTTTTT.

This chain links TRBV13 with TRBJ1-5; no clear D gene. Trimming pared 3 bases from V and 2 bases from J, leaving 8 bases between. This CDR3 has 14 amino acids. CDR1 PRHDT and CDR2 FYEKMQ come from the germline V gene (reference sequence). The CDR3 coding sequence is TGTGCCAGCAGCTTTTCCGTCGGCAATCAGCCCCAGCATTTT. It translates to CASSFSVGNQPQHF.

The chain carries TRBV6-5 and TRBJ1-1, with a possible D match to TRBD1 (6 bases). V was clipped by 2 bases and J by 1 base, with 8 bases between them. The CDR3 runs to 14 residues. The germline CDR1 and CDR2 sequences are MNHEY and SVGAGI. The CDR3 sequence: CASSYRGQNTEAFF. In DNA, the CDR3 is TGTGCCAGCAGTTACCGGGGACAGAACACTGAAGCTTTCTTT.

This clone showed up just once. This rearrangement joins TRBV19 to TRBJ1-3; TRBD1 aligns across 8 bases. The V gene end was trimmed by 5 bases and the J gene end by 4 bases; junction bases not matched to a gene: 4. CDR3 size: 14 residues. Germline V gives CDR1 LNHDA, CDR2 SQIVND (reference sequence). The CDR3 here is CASSETGAGNTIYF. The DNA of the CDR3 is TGTGCCAGTAGTGAGACAGGGGCCGGAAACACCATATATTTT.

J is TRBJ1-3 and V is TRBV10-3, with D possibly TRBD1 on 5 matching bases. Trimming shortened V by 8 bases and J by 0 bases, and 17 bases separated the two germline ends. Germline V gene sequence: CDR1 ENHRY, CDR2 SYGVKD. The CDR3 contains 16 residues. CDR3: CAIGKQVYDSGNTIYF. CDR3 bases: TGTGCCATCGGGAAACAGGTTTACGACTCTGGAAACACCATATATTTT.